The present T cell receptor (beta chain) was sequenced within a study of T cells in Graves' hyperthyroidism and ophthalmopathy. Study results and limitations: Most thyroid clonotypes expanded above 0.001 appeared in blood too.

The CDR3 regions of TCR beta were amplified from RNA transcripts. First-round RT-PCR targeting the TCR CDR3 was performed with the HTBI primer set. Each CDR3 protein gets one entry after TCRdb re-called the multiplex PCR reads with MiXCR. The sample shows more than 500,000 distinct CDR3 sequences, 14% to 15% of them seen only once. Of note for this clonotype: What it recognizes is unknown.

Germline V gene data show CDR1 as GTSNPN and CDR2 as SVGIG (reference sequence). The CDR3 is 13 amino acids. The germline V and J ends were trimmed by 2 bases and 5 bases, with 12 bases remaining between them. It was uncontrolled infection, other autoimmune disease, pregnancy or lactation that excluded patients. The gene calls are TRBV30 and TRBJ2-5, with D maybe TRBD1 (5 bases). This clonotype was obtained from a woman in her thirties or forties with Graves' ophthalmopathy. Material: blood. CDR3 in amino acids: CAWSTGVGETQYF. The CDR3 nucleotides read TGTGCCTGGAGTACAGGAGTTGGCGAGACCCAGTACTTC.